This TCR beta chain was identified during a study of shared clonotypes between healthy human individuals. Naive CD8 cells comprised CD45RO-negative, CCR7-positively selected cells, excluding terminally differentiated effector memory CD45RA+ cells. Comments on this clone: Its antigen is still unknown.

General observations from the study: The expectation was that sequencing depth would affect clonotype sharing among donors. The study's rarefaction showed incomplete sorted-subset sequencing despite large depth.

Over several immunoSEQ plates, each subset's genomic DNA was distributed in even portions. As handled by the study authors: ImmunoSEQ sequences covered only the junction and lacked quality scores; filtering therefore differed. Using immunoSEQ multiplex PCR, the repertoire was profiled, and TCRdb retains in-frame clones only, with some absent. V and J calls and clone size are copied from that table; D and trimming were computed from the DNA. The sample comprises some 2 million clones, around 96% of which are singletons, and 0.9% to 1.3% rests with the top ten. This sequence was found in a man younger than 30 in good health. The sample comprised naive CD8+ T cells sorted from blood.

The CDR3 nucleotides are TGTGCCAGTAGTTCTGGACTGTTCCCCTACGAGCAGTACTTC. Protein: CASSSGLFPYEQYF. The V gene is TRBV19, the J gene TRBJ2-7; D perhaps matches TRBD2 (5 bases). The germline V and J ends were trimmed by 5 bases and 2 bases, with 13 bases remaining between them. Looked up from germline, CDR1 is LNHDA and CDR2 is SQIVND (reference sequence). The CDR3 contains 14 residues.